This TCR beta chain was profiled in a study of shared clonotypes between healthy human individuals (dated by TCRdb to 2018 to 2020). At the level of the whole study: The cohort comprised a couple of women and a few men aged 18 to 49 years. For each donor, three plates each were used for CD4 naive and CD4 memory, two plates were used for CD8 naive, and one plate was used for CD8 memory. To estimate repertoire size and how much clonotype sharing occurs between individuals, the study deeply sequenced the blood TCR repertoires of a handful of healthy adults. Libraries were prepared and TCR repertoires were sequenced by different laboratories using diverse techniques, in order to increase sequencing depth and limit assay-specific biases. Each donor's leukapheresis produced roughly between roughly 0.85 and 10 billion PBMCs.

From V the trimming removes 5 bases and from J it removes 1 base, while the gene matches leave 11 bases of the junction unaccounted for. Via the germline V gene (reference sequence), CDR1 is MNHEY and CDR2 SMNVEV. Measured from the cysteine to the phenylalanine, the CDR3 is 17 residues long. The entry retains the CDR3 DNA only, 51 bases that are in frame from base 1. TCR CDR3 regions were amplified from genomic DNA by multiplex PCR using the deep immunoSEQ assay. Extracted genomic DNA from each cell subset was spread evenly across all wells of several immunoSEQ 96-well plates, with each plate serving as a replicate. For sorted subsets, each replicate PCR was loaded with roughly 0.2 ug genomic DNA, equivalent to about 30,000 T cell genomes. The purified libraries were quantified using a Qubit 3.0 fluorometer, sized with a Bioanalyzer 2100, and then quantified again using the KAPA Library Quantification kit. A separate single-read 150-cycle Illumina NextSeq 550 flow cell was used to sequence each immunoSEQ 96-well plate. The authors' pipeline ran thus. Because only junctional sequences without quality scores were contained in the immunoSEQ output, filtering matching that applied to full-length reads could not be performed. Sequences were annotated with PyIR, a Python wrapper for IgBLAST v1.9, and V/J genes and CDR3 were assigned using IMGT germline references. Any read was removed if the V/J assignment was weak (E-value above 1e-6), the CDR3 was missing, or the read contained stop codons, out-of-frame junctions, or ambiguous translated residues. V3J clonotypes were defined by identical inferred V gene, J gene, and CDR3 amino acid sequence. To compute the percentage overlap between repertoires, the number of shared unique clonotypes was divided by the size of the smaller repertoire. RTK rarefaction, the Chao1 estimator, and Recon v2.1 estimates of unobserved clonotypes were used to assess repertoire richness. For all TCRbeta clonotypes obtained by the gDNA method from several donors, generation probabilities were computed with OLGA. TCRdb mirrors the immuneACCESS table, restricted to in-frame sequences. Some clones are absent from its copies; in checked studies, under half trace to an unresolved V gene, and the reason for the others is unknown. The D gene and trimming were derived from the DNA, and the V and J assignments and clone size from that table. Across this sample there are fewer than 2.5 million clones, with 93% seen only once. About 0.39% of the sample is in the top ten clones.

Donors were healthy HIV-negative adults with no recently reported acute infections or vaccinations. All donors were Caucasian adults living in Nashville, Tennessee, USA. CD4+ T cells were enriched through magnetic negative selection, after which naive cells were positively selected on CD45RA and the remaining negative fraction served as the memory subset. After blood collection by leukapheresis, PBMCs were isolated using Ficoll-Histopaque density gradient centrifugation and then cryopreserved in the vapor phase of liquid nitrogen. Analytical flow cytometry was used to check the purity and quantity of each magnetically sorted T cell population. Each sorted fraction had its genomic DNA isolated and then quantified by UV absorbance on a Nanodrop 2000c. With regard to this clone: Its binding antigen is unknown. No clone much larger than this one lies a single base away; base qualities are absent.

General findings and caveats noted by the study authors: Rarefaction of sorted-subset datasets indicated incomplete sequencing despite the large sequencing depth. Sampling was restricted to blood, and TCR repertoires in tissue are likely to differ from TCR repertoires in blood. Pairwise subsampling led to the expectation that sequencing depth would affect the degree of clonotype sharing among donors. Because the study included only a small number of donors, the genetic and exposure-history diversity represented was limited. Estimated clonotype richness was generally larger for naive than for memory subsets. Compared with non-shared clonotypes, the clonotypes found in all four sorted-subset donors had higher generation probabilities. Across a handful of donors, about 5% of naive CD4, roughly 3.8% of naive CD8, around 2.5% of memory CD4, and 0.4% to 0.45% of memory CD8 clonotypes were shared.

This TCR was sampled from a man between 18 and 35 years old in good health. Some clones in this sample may be carry-over from other donors' samples. Sequenced sample: naive CD4+ T cells from PBMCs. What the cell subset or site label conveys for this sample: CD45RA+ positively selected. This chain joins TRBV27 to TRBJ2-1, with 7 bases matching TRBD2. The DNA sequence reads TGTGCCAGCAGTCCGGGGAGGCGGGAGACATCCTACAATGAGCAGTTCTTC. This is translated as CASSPGRRETSYNEQFF.